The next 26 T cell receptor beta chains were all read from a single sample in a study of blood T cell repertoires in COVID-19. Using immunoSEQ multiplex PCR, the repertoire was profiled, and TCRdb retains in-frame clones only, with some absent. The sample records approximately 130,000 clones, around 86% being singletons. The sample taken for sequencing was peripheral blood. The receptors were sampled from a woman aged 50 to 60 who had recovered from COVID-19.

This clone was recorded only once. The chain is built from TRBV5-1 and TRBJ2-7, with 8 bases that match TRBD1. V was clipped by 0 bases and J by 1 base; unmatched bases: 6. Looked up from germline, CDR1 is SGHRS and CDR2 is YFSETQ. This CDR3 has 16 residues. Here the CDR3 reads CASSLVSGTGSYEQYF. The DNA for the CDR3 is TGCGCCAGCAGCTTGGTGTCCGGGACAGGATCCTACGAGCAGTACTTC.

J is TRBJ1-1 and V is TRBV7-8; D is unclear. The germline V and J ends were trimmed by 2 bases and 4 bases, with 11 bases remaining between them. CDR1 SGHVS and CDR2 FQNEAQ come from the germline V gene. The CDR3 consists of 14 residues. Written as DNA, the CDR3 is TGTGCCAGCAGCTTAAAACTGACGGGCACTGAAGCTTTCTTT. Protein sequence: CASSLKLTGTEAFF. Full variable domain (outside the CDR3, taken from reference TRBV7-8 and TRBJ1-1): GAGVSQSPRYKVAKRGQDVALRCDPISGHVSLFWYQQALGQGPEFLTYFQNEAQLDKSGLPSDRFFAERPEGSVSTLKIQRTQQEDSAVYLCASSLKLTGTEAFFGQGTRLTVV.

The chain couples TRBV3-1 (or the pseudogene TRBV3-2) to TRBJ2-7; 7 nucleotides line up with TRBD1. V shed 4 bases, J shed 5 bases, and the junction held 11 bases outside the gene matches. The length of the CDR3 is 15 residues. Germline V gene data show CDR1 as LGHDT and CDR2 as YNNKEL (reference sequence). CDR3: CASSRRDSRDHEQYF. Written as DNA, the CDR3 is TGTGCCAGCAGCCGACGGGACAGCCGGGATCACGAGCAGTACTTC.

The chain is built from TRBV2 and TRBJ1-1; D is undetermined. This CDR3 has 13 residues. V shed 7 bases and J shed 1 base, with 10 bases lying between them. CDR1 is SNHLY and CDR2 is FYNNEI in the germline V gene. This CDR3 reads CASIRDQNTEAFF. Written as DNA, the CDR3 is TGTGCCAGCATCCGGGATCAGAACACTGAAGCTTTCTTT.

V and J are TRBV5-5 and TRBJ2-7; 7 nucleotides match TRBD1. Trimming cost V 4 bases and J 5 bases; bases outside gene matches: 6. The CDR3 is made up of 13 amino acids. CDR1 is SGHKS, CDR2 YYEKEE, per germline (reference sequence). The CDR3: CASSLRQGHEQYF. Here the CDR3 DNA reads TGTGCCAGCAGCCTCCGACAGGGTCACGAGCAGTACTTC.

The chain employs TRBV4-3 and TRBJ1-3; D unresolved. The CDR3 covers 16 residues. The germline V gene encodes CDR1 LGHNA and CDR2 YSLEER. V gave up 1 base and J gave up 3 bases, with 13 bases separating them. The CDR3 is CASSQVTQSSGNTIYF. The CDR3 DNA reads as TGCGCCAGCAGCCAAGTAACACAGTCCAGTGGAAACACCATATATTTT.

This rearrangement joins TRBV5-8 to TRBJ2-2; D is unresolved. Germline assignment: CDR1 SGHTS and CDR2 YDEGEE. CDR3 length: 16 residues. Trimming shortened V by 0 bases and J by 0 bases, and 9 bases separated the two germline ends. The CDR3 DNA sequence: TGTGCCAGCAGCTTGGGTCGCATAGCGAACACCGGGGAGCTGTTTTTT. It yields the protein CASSLGRIANTGELFF.

The CDR3 region is CASSVEGEYQPQHF. In DNA form, the CDR3 reads TGTGCCAGCAGCGTAGAGGGGGAATACCAGCCCCAGCATTTT. The chain carries TRBV9 and TRBJ1-5; D perhaps matches TRBD1 (6 bases). V shed 0 bases and J shed 7 bases, with 11 bases lying between them. The CDR3 runs to 14 residues. Germline lookup yields CDR1 SGDLS and CDR2 YYNGEE.

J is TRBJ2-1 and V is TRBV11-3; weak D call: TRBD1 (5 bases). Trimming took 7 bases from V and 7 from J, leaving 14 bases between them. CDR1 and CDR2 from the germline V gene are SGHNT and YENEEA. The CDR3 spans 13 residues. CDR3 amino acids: CASTQGPSNEQFF. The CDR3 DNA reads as TGTGCCAGCACCCAGGGTCCCAGTAATGAGCAGTTCTTC.

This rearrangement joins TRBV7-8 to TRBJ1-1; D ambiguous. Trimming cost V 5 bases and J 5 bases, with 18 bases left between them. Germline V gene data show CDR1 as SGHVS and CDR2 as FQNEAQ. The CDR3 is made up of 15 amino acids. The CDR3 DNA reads TGTGCCAGCAGCCCGGAGGTATTCCGAAGGACTGAAGCTTTCTTT. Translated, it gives CASSPEVFRRTEAFF.

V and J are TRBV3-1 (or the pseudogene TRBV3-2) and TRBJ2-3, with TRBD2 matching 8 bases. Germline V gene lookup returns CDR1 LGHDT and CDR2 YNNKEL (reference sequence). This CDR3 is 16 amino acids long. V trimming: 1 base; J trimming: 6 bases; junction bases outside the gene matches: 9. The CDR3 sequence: CASSQVVSGSGDTQYF. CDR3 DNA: TGTGCCAGCAGCCAAGTCGTCAGCGGGAGTGGCGATACGCAGTATTTT.

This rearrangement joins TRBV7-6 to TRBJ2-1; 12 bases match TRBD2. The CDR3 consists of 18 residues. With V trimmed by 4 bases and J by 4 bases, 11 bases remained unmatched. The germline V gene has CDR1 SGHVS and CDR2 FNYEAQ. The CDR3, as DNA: TGTGCCAGCAGCTCACCACTTGGACTAGCGGGGAGATACAATGAGCAGTTCTTC. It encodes CASSSPLGLAGRYNEQFF.

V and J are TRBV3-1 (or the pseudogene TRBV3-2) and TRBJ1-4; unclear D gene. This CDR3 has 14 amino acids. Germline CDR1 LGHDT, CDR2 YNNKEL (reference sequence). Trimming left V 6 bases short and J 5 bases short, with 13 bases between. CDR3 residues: CASSPRGKNEKLFF. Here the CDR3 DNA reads TGTGCCAGCAGTCCGCGGGGAAAAAATGAAAAACTGTTTTTT.

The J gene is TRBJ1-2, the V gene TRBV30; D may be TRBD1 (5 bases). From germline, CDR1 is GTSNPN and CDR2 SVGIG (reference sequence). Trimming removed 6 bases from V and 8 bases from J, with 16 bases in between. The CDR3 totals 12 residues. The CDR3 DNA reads TGTGCCTGCCAGGGAGGGACGTTCGGCTACACCTTC. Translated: CACQGGTFGYTF.

For the CDR3, the DNA is TGTGCCAGCAAGGGACACCCCTACGAGCAGTACTTC. Protein product: CASKGHPYEQYF. The genes are TRBV25-1 and TRBJ2-7; possible D gene TRBD1, 6 bases. Trimming pared 7 bases from V and 2 bases from J, leaving 9 bases between. Germline CDR1 MGHDK, CDR2 SYGVNS. The CDR3 runs 12 residues.

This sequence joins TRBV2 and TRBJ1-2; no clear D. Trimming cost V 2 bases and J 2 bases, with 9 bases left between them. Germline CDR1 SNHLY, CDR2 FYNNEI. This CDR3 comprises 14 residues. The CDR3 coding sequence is TGTGCCAGCAGTGAAAACCGAGAGAACTATGGCTACACCTTC. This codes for CASSENRENYGYTF.

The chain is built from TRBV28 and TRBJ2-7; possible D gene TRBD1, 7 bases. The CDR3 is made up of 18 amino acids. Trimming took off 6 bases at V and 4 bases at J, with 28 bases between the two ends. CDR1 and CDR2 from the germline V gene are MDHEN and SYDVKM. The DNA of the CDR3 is TGTGCCAGCAGCACCCCAGGGGGAGGCAGAACTGTGGGATACGAGCAGTACTTC. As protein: CASSTPGGGRTVGYEQYF.

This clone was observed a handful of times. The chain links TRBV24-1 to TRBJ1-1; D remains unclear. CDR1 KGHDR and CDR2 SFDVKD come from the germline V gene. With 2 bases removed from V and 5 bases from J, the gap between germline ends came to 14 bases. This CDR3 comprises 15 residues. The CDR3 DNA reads TGTGCCACCAGTGATTCGCGGCTGGGTGATACTGAAGCTTTCTTT. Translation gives CATSDSRLGDTEAFF.

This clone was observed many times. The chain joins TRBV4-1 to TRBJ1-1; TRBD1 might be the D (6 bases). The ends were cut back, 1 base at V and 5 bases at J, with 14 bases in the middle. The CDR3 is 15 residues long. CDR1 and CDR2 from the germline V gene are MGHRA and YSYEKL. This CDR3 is CASSQGRGGSTEAFF. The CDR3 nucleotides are TGCGCCAGCAGCCAAGGGAGAGGGGGAAGTACTGAAGCTTTCTTT.

CDR3: CASSEMHPDYGYTF. CDR3 in DNA: TGTGCCAGTAGCGAGATGCACCCGGACTATGGCTACACCTTC. This rearrangement joins TRBV19 to TRBJ1-2; D is unresolved. The CDR3 is 14 amino acids. Germline V gene sequence: CDR1 LNHDA, CDR2 SQIVND (reference sequence). Between the trimmed V and J ends, which lost 6 bases and 3 bases, there was a span of 14 bases.

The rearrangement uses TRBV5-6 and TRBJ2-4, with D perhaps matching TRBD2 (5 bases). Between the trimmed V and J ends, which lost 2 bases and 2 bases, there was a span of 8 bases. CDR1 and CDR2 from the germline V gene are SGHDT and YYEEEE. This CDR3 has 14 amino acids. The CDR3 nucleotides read TGTGCCAGCAGCTTTGGAGGTCCCAAAAACATTCAGTACTTC. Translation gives CASSFGGPKNIQYF.

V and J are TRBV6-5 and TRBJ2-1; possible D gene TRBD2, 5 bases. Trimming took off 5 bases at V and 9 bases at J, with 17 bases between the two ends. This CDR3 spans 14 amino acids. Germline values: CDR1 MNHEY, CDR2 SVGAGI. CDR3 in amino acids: CASSITMGASEQFF. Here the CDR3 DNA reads TGTGCCAGCAGTATCACTATGGGAGCTTCTGAGCAGTTCTTC.

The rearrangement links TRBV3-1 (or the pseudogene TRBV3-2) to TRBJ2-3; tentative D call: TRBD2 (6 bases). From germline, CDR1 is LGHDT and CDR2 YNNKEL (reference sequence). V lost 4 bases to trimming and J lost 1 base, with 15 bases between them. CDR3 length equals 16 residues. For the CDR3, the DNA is TGTGCCAGCAGCCCCGGACTACACCTAGGCACAGATACGCAGTATTTT. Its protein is CASSPGLHLGTDTQYF.

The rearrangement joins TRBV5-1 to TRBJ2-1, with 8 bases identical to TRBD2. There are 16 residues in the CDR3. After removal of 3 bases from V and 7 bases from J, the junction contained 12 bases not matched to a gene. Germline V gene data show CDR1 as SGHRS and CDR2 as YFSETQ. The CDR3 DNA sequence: TGCGCCAGCAGCTCCGACGCGGGGGGCTTATGGAATGAGCAGTTCTTC. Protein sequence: CASSSDAGGLWNEQFF.

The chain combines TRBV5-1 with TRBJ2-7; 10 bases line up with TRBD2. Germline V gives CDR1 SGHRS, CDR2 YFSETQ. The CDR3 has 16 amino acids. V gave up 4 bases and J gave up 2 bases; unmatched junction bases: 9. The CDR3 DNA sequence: TGCGCCAGCAGCGGACCCGGGCTAGCGGGAGCCTACGAGCAGTACTTC. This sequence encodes CASSGPGLAGAYEQYF.

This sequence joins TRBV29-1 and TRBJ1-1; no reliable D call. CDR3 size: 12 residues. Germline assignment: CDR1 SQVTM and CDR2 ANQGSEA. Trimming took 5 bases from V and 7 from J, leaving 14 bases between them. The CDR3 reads CSVSVLGVEAFF. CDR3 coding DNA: TGCAGCGTTTCGGTTCTGGGCGTTGAAGCTTTCTTT.